This entry lists 14 T cell receptor beta chains sequenced from one sample in a study of blood T cell repertoires in COVID-19. Profiling relied on immunoSEQ multiplex PCR, and the TCRdb table lists in-frame clones only, not all of them. The sample lists 160,000 or so clones; 82% were seen once. Sequenced input: peripheral blood. These receptors originate from a woman between 65 and 79 years old with acute or convalescent COVID-19.

This chain connects TRBV6-5 to TRBJ1-2, with TRBD1 matching 9 bases. Germline V gene sequence: CDR1 MNHEY, CDR2 SVGAGI. The CDR3 contains 15 residues. The ends lost 5 bases at V and 6 bases at J; junction bases unmatched: 10. CDR3 in DNA: TGTGCCAGCAGTAGCCGGGGACAGGGACGGAATGGCTACACCTTC. This sequence encodes CASSSRGQGRNGYTF.

The gene calls are TRBV9 and TRBJ2-6, with D maybe TRBD1 (6 bases). Germline V gives CDR1 SGDLS, CDR2 YYNGEE. Between the trimmed V and J ends, which lost 4 bases and 2 bases, there was a span of 16 bases. The CDR3 spans 17 residues. CDR3 sequence (DNA): TGTGCCAGCAGCCCAGGAACAGGGACGGCTGGGGCCAACGTCCTGACTTTC. Protein sequence: CASSPGTGTAGANVLTF.

This clone is a singleton in its sample. This rearrangement joins TRBV6-1 to TRBJ1-1; TRBD1 might be the D (6 bases). Germline V lookup: CDR1 MNHNS, CDR2 SASEGT. CDR3 size: 18 residues. The V gene lost 0 bases and the J gene lost 4 bases, with 21 bases spanning the gap. Here the CDR3 reads CASSEAHFGQGLGTEAFF. The CDR3 DNA reads TGTGCCAGCAGTGAAGCGCATTTCGGGCAGGGGTTGGGCACTGAAGCTTTCTTT.

The DNA for the CDR3 is TGCGCCAGCAGCCAAGATCACGGGACTAGATCGCTTCCGTACTTC. It translates to CASSQDHGTRSLPYF. The chain combines TRBV4-3 with TRBJ2-7, with 8 bases identical to TRBD2. The CDR3 covers 15 residues. Germline CDR1 and CDR2: LGHNA and YSLEER. J gave up 12 bases and V 0 bases, and 13 bases lay outside the gene matches.

The V call is TRBV5-1, the J call TRBJ1-4; the match to TRBD1 covers 7 bases. CDR1 and CDR2 (germline): SGHRS, YFSETQ. V was pared by 0 bases and J by 7 bases, with 3 bases of the junction left unmatched. There are 14 residues in the CDR3. The CDR3, as DNA: TGCGCCAGCAGCTTGGGGACAGGAGGTGAAAAACTGTTTTTT. This sequence encodes CASSLGTGGEKLFF.

The gene calls are TRBV19 and TRBJ2-6; D is unresolved. Germline lookup yields CDR1 LNHDA and CDR2 SQIVND (reference sequence). The CDR3 extends over 16 amino acids. V dropped 0 bases and J dropped 0 bases, with 6 bases sitting between them. The CDR3 bases are TGTGCCAGTAGTATAGAGGGCCCCTCTGGGGCCAACGTCCTGACTTTC. Protein: CASSIEGPSGANVLTF.

The J gene is TRBJ2-7, the V gene TRBV19, with a weak D call TRBD2 (5 bases). CDR3 size: 14 residues. CDR1 and CDR2 (germline): LNHDA, SQIVND (reference sequence). Trimming took off 5 bases at V and 0 bases at J, with 11 bases between the two ends. CDR3 sequence: CASSPGLASYEQYF. The CDR3 DNA reads as TGTGCCAGTAGTCCCGGACTCGCCTCCTACGAGCAGTACTTC.

The genes are TRBV9 and TRBJ1-5, with TRBD1 as a possible D gene (5 bases). The germline V gene encodes CDR1 SGDLS and CDR2 YYNGEE. V lost 1 base and J 0 bases, leaving 23 bases between the germline ends. This CDR3 contains 20 residues. As DNA, the CDR3 is TGTGCCAGCAGCGTACGGAGGCCGGGGGGAGCCGTCCATAGCAATCAGCCCCAGCATTTT. This encodes CASSVRRPGGAVHSNQPQHF. Looking up the rest from reference TRBV9 and TRBJ1-5 gives the full variable domain: DSGVTQTPKHLITATGQRVTLRCSPRSGDLSVYWYQQSLDQGLQFLIQYYNGEERAKGNILERFSAQQFPDLHSELNLSSLELGDSALYFCASSVRRPGGAVHSNQPQHFGDGTRLSIL.

The genes are TRBV18 and TRBJ1-2; the D gene is possibly TRBD1 (6 bases). V gave up 2 bases and J gave up 8 bases, with 15 bases separating them. Germline values: CDR1 KGHSH, CDR2 LQKENI. The CDR3 is 14 residues long. The DNA of the CDR3 is TGTGCCAGCTCACCAGATCCGGGACAACCAGGCTACACCTTC. This encodes CASSPDPGQPGYTF.

J is TRBJ1-6 and V is TRBV7-8; maybe TRBD1 (5 bases). In germline, CDR1 is SGHVS, CDR2 FQNEAQ. Trimming cost V 5 bases and J 1 base, with 21 bases left between them. The CDR3 has 19 residues. CDR3 amino acids: CASSPTTGLGGSYNSPLHF. DNA of the CDR3: TGTGCCAGCAGCCCTACAACAGGACTGGGGGGGTCCTATAATTCACCCCTCCACTTT.

This chain uses TRBV6-2 or TRBV6-3 with TRBJ2-7; maybe TRBD1 (6 bases). Germline loops: CDR1 MNHEY, CDR2 SVGEGT. The germline V and J ends were trimmed by 5 bases and 0 bases, with 17 bases remaining between them. This CDR3 contains 16 residues. The CDR3 DNA follows: TGTGCCAGCAGTGCAAAGGCTTGGGACACCTCCTACGAGCAGTACTTC. Protein: CASSAKAWDTSYEQYF.

This chain uses TRBV27 with TRBJ1-2; the match to TRBD1 covers 11 bases. Germline values: CDR1 MNHEY, CDR2 SMNVEV (reference sequence). Losses at the gene ends were 3 bases for V and 7 bases for J; bases not matched to a gene: 7. The CDR3 has 15 residues. Here the CDR3 reads CASSLLGQGARGYTF. The CDR3 DNA is TGTGCCAGCAGTTTGTTAGGACAGGGGGCGCGTGGCTACACCTTC.

The rearrangement uses TRBV19 and TRBJ2-7; 8 bases align to TRBD1. Germline CDR1 LNHDA, CDR2 SQIVND (reference sequence). This CDR3 region has 14 residues. With 10 bases clipped from V and 2 bases from J, the junction kept 10 bases outside the gene matches. This chain's CDR3 is CATGVRDRPYEQYF. CDR3 DNA: TGTGCCACTGGTGTCCGGGACAGGCCCTACGAGCAGTACTTC.

This sequence joins TRBV3-1 (or the pseudogene TRBV3-2) and TRBJ1-2, with a possible D match to TRBD1 (5 bases). The germline gives CDR1 LGHDT, CDR2 YNNKEL (reference sequence). CDR3 length: 15 residues. The V gene lost 0 bases and the J gene lost 2 bases, with 10 bases spanning the gap. CDR3 amino acids: CASSQDLTVNYGYTF. The CDR3 DNA follows: TGTGCCAGCAGCCAAGACCTGACAGTCAACTATGGCTACACCTTC.